The clone carrying this T cell receptor beta chain was observed a single time. Antigen unknown. This sample is part of a study of T cell clonotyping in hematopoietic cell transplantation. The CDR3 is 14 residues long. Germline V lookup: CDR1 SGHTA, CDR2 FQGNSA. Trimming cost V 5 bases and J 4 bases; bases outside gene matches: 6. Samples: about 28 days before transplant, then days 30, 100 and 180 after. Here immunoSEQ multiplex PCR was the method, and the copy in TCRdb shows in-frame clones only, minus some. The sample has over 1,500 clones, around 84% seen once. Study outcomes and limitations: Pathologically expanded recipient clonotypes increased progressively from day 30 to day 180 as diversity fell. Few recipient clonotypes overlapped donors; over 95% were de novo at given depth.

V and J are TRBV7-2 and TRBJ2-5; 8 nucleotides align to TRBD1. This clonotype originated in a male patient younger than 45 who had an allogeneic stem cell transplant, so T cells may come from the graft donor. Some clones in this sample may be carry-over from other donors' samples. The source was PBMCs, collected 30 days after allogeneic stem cell transplant. CDR3 sequence reads: CASSPRGRLETQYF. The CDR3 DNA is TGTGCCAGCAGCCCCAGGGGGCGTTTAGAGACCCAGTACTTC.